The rows below give T cell receptor beta chains drawn from one sample of a study of cytomegalovirus exposure and HLA in healthy donors. Libraries were prepared by immunoSEQ multiplex PCR; TCRdb keeps only in-frame clonotypes and omits some of them. The table includes about 120,000 clones, more than 65% detected once. Sample: PBMCs. These receptors were obtained from a woman aged 18 to 35 in good health and CMV-seronegative. Each CDR3 is given with its conserved first and last residue.

TRBJ2-5	TRBV7-2	CASSLARETQYF
TRBJ1-2	TRBV18	CASSPGGNYGYTF
TRBJ2-1	TRBV9	CASSAARTSNEQFF
TRBJ2-7	TRBV30	CAWSSGTFYERYF
TRBJ1-4	TRBV5-6	CASSPTAGGADGKLFF
TRBJ1-1	TRBV18	CASSRGGKAVTEAFF
TRBJ2-1	TRBV7-9	CASRTSEYNEQFF
TRBJ1-1	TRBV19	CASRIRQGAFDTEAFF
TRBJ2-7	TRBV5-1	CASSFWAGGSYEQYF
TRBJ1-3	TRBV2	CASTTGKSSGNTIYF
TRBJ2-3	TRBV5-1	CASSLTYQGPGTDTQYF
TRBJ1-3	TRBV20-1	CSARSGNTIYF
TRBJ2-3	TRBV2	CASSFAGLAQYF
TRBJ1-2	TRBV7-8	CASSSPDRGKDGYTF
TRBJ1-2	TRBV7-9	CSSSPTGSNYGYTF
TRBJ2-7	TRBV6-1	CASSDRYTYEQYF